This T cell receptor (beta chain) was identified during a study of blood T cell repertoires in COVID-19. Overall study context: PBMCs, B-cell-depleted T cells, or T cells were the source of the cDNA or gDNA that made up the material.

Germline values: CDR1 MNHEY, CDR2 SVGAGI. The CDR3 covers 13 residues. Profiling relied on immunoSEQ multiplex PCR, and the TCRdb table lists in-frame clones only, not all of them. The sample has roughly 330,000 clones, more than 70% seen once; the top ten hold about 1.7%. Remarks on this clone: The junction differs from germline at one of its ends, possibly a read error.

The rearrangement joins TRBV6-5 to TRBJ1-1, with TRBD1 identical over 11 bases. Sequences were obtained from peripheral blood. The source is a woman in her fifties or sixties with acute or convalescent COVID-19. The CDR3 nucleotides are TGTGCCAGCAGCACCACCTTGGACAGGGGGCTGGTCTTT. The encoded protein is CASSTTLDRGLVF.